This TCR beta chain is drawn from a study of cytomegalovirus exposure and HLA in healthy donors. PCR was performed using 60 Vbeta and 13 Jbeta primers. TCRdb's copy holds only in-frame clones and misses some; the assay was immunoSEQ multiplex PCR. The data hold fewer than 150,000 clones, with around 68% observed a single time. Study-wide results and limits: Under in vitro conditions, three CMV-associated chains were confirmed as specific for CMV antigens. What was likely a sequencing artifact was a cluster of highly shared sequence variants. Compared with the roughly 700-donor mean, an Asian-associated ancestry cluster reportedly had fewer N-insertions, according to a later analysis. Among TCR beta chains, those listed as cytomegalovirus-associated numbered some 160.

A remark on this clone: Its specificity is not known.

The source material was PBMCs. The sequence came from a woman aged 40 to 55 in good health and CMV-seropositive.

This chain's CDR3 is CAWSRGRDQPQHF. The CDR3, as DNA: TGTGCCTGGAGTAGAGGGCGCGATCAGCCCCAGCATTTT. The rearrangement links TRBV30 to TRBJ1-5; D is undetermined. Germline V gene data show CDR1 as GTSNPN and CDR2 as SVGIG (reference sequence). V lost 2 bases, J lost 5 bases, and 10 bases lay in between. CDR3 size: 13 residues.